Below, 6 T cell receptor beta chains from the same sample are listed, as sequenced in a study of cytomegalovirus exposure and HLA in healthy donors. The PCR employed 60 Vbeta primers together with 13 Jbeta primers. Sequencing used immunoSEQ multiplex PCR; TCRdb keeps in-frame clones, though not all of them. The repertoire holds about 130,000 clones, with about 80% as singletons. Sequences were obtained from PBMCs. The receptors shown here come from a woman aged 45 to 65 in good health and CMV-seronegative.

This rearrangement joins TRBV7-2 to TRBJ2-3; no firm D call. CDR1 is SGHTA, CDR2 FQGNSA, per germline. V gave up 3 bases and J gave up 0 bases, with 7 bases separating them. The CDR3 is 14 amino acids. The CDR3 nucleotides are TGTGCCAGCAGCTTCTACTGGAGCACAGATACGCAGTATTTT. The encoded protein is CASSFYWSTDTQYF.

The V gene is TRBV6-6, the J gene TRBJ2-3; 11 positions match TRBD2. V lost 5 bases and J lost 4; bases outside the gene matches: 5. The CDR3 sequence is 15 residues long. In germline, CDR1 is MNHNY, CDR2 SVGAGI (reference sequence). CDR3 residues: CASSLAGGSSDTQYF. The CDR3 DNA sequence: TGTGCCAGCAGTCTAGCGGGAGGATCGTCAGATACGCAGTATTTT.

This clone came up a few times. This chain connects TRBV5-1 to TRBJ2-1, with TRBD1 as a possible D gene (6 bases). V was cut by 0 bases and J by 6 bases, with 10 bases left in between. Germline CDR1 is SGHRS and CDR2 is YFSETQ. This CDR3 comprises 14 residues. The CDR3 DNA reads TGCGCCAGCAGCTTGGGGACAGATTCCAATGAGCAGTTCTTC. This translates into CASSLGTDSNEQFF.

The V and J genes are TRBV6-4 and TRBJ1-5; 8 bases agree with TRBD1. Per germline, CDR1 MRHNA and CDR2 SNTAGT. This CDR3 is built from 17 residues. Trimming removed 4 bases from V and 0 bases from J; junction bases left unmatched: 8. The CDR3 sequence: CASSVFRGHFSNQPQHF. CDR3 nucleotides: TGTGCCAGCAGTGTGTTCAGGGGGCACTTTAGCAATCAGCCCCAGCATTTT.

The count of this clone is one. The V call is TRBV28, the J call TRBJ2-1; D is possibly TRBD2 (5 bases). Per germline, CDR1 MDHEN and CDR2 SYDVKM. Deletions cut 5 bases from V and 0 bases from J, with 14 bases between. CDR3 size: 16 residues. The CDR3 region is CASSPDLGSSYNEQFF. For the CDR3, the DNA is TGTGCCAGCAGTCCCGACCTTGGGAGCTCCTACAATGAGCAGTTCTTC.

The chain uses TRBV7-3 and TRBJ2-5; 8 nucleotides match TRBD2. Germline V gene data show CDR1 as SGHTA and CDR2 as FQGTGA. Trimming took 1 base from V and 3 from J; bases not matched to a gene: 4. This CDR3 contains 15 residues. CDR3 DNA: TGTGCCAGCAGCTTAATGGGACTAGAGAAAGAGACCCAGTACTTC. Translation: CASSLMGLEKETQYF.